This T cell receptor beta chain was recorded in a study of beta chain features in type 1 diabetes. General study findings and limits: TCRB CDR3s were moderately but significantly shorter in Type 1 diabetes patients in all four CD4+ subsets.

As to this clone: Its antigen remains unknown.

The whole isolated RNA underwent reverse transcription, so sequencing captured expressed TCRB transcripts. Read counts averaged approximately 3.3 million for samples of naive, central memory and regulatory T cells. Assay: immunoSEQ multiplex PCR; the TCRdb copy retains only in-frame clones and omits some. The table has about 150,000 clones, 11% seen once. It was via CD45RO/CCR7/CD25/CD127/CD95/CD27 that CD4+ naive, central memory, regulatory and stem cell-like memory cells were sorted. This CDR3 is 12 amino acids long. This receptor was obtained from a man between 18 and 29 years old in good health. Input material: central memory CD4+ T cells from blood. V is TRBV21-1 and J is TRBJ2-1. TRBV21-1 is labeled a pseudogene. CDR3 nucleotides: TGTGCCAGCAGCAACGGATACAATGAGCAGTTCTTC. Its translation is CASSNGYNEQFF.